This TCR beta chain was retrieved from a study of T cells after yellow fever vaccination. Points from the study as a whole: Though weaker, the secondary response peaked faster, on day 5 versus 15.

5'RACE template switching added a universal primer site and UMIs to TCR cDNA. Using its own MiXCR run on the 5' RACE reads, TCRdb lists one record per CDR3 protein. The sample lists some 600,000 distinct CDR3 sequences; approximately 13% were seen once. To note about this clonotype: The target antigen is unknown.

Sequencing used PBMCs, obtained on the day of the yellow fever booster vaccination. The sequence derives from a young man who received the YFV17D yellow fever vaccine.

CDR3 in amino acids: CASSPDPPGGTGELFF. CDR3 nucleotide sequence: TGTGCCAGCAGCCCGGATCCCCCTGGGGGTACCGGGGAGCTGTTTTTT. V gene TRBV5-4 combines with J gene TRBJ2-2; D may be TRBD1 or TRBD2 (5 bases each). Germline V lookup: CDR1 SGHNT, CDR2 YYREEE (reference sequence). This CDR3 has 16 residues. Trimming left V 4 bases short and J 5 bases short, with 18 bases between.